These 20 T cell receptor beta chains were sequenced from one sample in a study of cytomegalovirus exposure and HLA in healthy donors (dated by TCRdb to the late 2010s). Receptor amplification or capture employed the immunoSEQ multiplex PCR assay. Drawn from immuneACCESS, this table holds only the in-frame rearrangements with V and J called that TCRdb kept. Clones are partly lost; checked studies trace under half to an unresolved V gene and leave the rest unexplained. The sample table contains about 200,000 clones; only one count was recorded for roughly 82% of them. Roughly 13% of the sample goes to the ten largest clones. The material sequenced was PBMCs. These receptors originate from a woman in her 30s in good health and CMV-seropositive.

V gene TRBV28 combines with J gene TRBJ2-7, with 7 bases matching TRBD1. Germline assignment: CDR1 MDHEN and CDR2 SYDVKM. The trim removed 8 bases at V and 4 bases at J, leaving 8 bases unmatched. This CDR3 is built from 13 residues. CDR3 nucleotide sequence: TGTGCCAGCGTCACAGGGGTACATTACGAGCAGTACTTC. Translating gives CASVTGVHYEQYF. Filled out from reference TRBV28 and TRBJ2-7, the complete variable domain reads DVKVTQSSRYLVKRTGEKVFLECVQDMDHENMFWYRQDPGLGLRLIYFSYDVKMKEKGDIPEGYSVSREKKERFSLILESASTNQTSMYLCASVTGVHYEQYFGPGTRLTVT.

Here the CDR3 DNA reads TGTGCCAGCAGTGCCATCCGGGGGACAGGTTCCTACGAGCAGTACTTC. Its protein product is CASSAIRGTGSYEQYF. The J gene is TRBJ2-7, the V gene TRBV6-1; 8 nucleotides line up with TRBD1. V lost 4 bases to trimming and J lost 1 base; unmatched junction nucleotides: 9. CDR1 and CDR2 from the germline V gene are MNHNS and SASEGT. The CDR3 is 16 residues long.

The chain has TRBV13 and TRBJ2-7, with 11 bases that match TRBD1. The trim removed 10 bases at V and 5 bases at J, leaving 7 bases unmatched. The germline gives CDR1 PRHDT, CDR2 FYEKMQ (reference sequence). The CDR3 loop spans 13 amino acids. Written as DNA, the CDR3 is TGTGCCACAGGGACAGGGGGAATCCACGAGCAGTACTTC. Translating it yields CATGTGGIHEQYF.

This clone was picked up a small number of times. The chain uses TRBV25-1 and TRBJ1-2; D remains unclear. The V gene's germline CDR1 is MGHDK and CDR2 SYGVNS. V lost 2 bases to trimming and J lost 4 bases, with 11 bases between them. The CDR3 has 14 amino acids. Here the CDR3 reads CASSEPDSFYGYTF. CDR3 DNA: TGTGCCAGCAGTGAACCAGACTCGTTCTATGGCTACACCTTC.

This sequence joins TRBV30 and TRBJ1-4, with TRBD1 as a possible D gene (6 bases). CDR1 is GTSNPN and CDR2 is SVGIG in the germline V gene (reference sequence). V dropped 3 bases and J dropped 7 bases, with 9 bases sitting between them. The CDR3 has 12 residues. The CDR3 loop reads CAWSLGGEKLFF. CDR3 sequence (DNA): TGTGCCTGGAGCCTAGGGGGTGAAAAACTGTTTTTT.

In its sample, this clone was seen once. This chain links TRBV4-2 with TRBJ2-7; a weak D match, TRBD2 (5 bases). Trimming removed 1 base from V and 1 base from J, with 11 bases in between. The CDR3 runs to 15 residues. The germline V gene encodes CDR1 LGHNA and CDR2 YNFKEQ. CDR3 nucleotides: TGTGCCAGCAGCCAAGTTTCGTCGGGATCCTACGAGCAGTACTTC. It yields the protein CASSQVSSGSYEQYF.

This clone was detected once. The CDR3 DNA follows: TGCGCCAGCAGCCAAAGACTAGCGGGAGAATACGAGCAGTACTTC. Translated, it gives CASSQRLAGEYEQYF. The chain employs TRBV4-1 and TRBJ2-7, with 12 positions matching TRBD2. This CDR3 contains 15 residues. Germline-derived CDR1 and CDR2 are MGHRA and YSYEKL. Trimming cost V 2 bases and J 4 bases; bases outside gene matches: 3.

The V call is TRBV18, the J call TRBJ2-7; 9 bases match TRBD2. CDR1 is KGHSH and CDR2 is LQKENI in the germline V gene. With V trimmed by 5 bases and J by 7 bases, 12 bases remained unmatched. The CDR3 has 15 amino acids. The CDR3 here is CASSSNSGSSSEQYF. CDR3 in DNA: TGTGCCAGCTCATCGAATAGCGGGAGTAGCAGTGAGCAGTACTTC.

The chain has TRBV27 and TRBJ2-1; 12 bases are shared with TRBD2. The germline V gene has CDR1 MNHEY and CDR2 SMNVEV (reference sequence). The CDR3 is 17 amino acids. With 6 bases clipped from V and 4 bases from J, the junction kept 10 bases outside the gene matches. The CDR3 reads CASSKPRTSGTYNEQFF. The CDR3 DNA sequence: TGTGCCAGCAGCAAGCCGCGGACTAGCGGGACTTACAATGAGCAGTTCTTC.

The chain joins TRBV5-4 to TRBJ2-7, with TRBD1 identical over 7 bases. CDR3 length: 13 amino acids. J lost 6 bases, V lost 0 bases, and 3 bases had no gene match. Germline CDR1 is SGHNT and CDR2 is YYREEE (reference sequence). The DNA of the CDR3 is TGTGCCAGCAGCTTGGCTGGACAGGCCGAGCAGTACTTC. The encoded protein is CASSLAGQAEQYF.

The chain has TRBV28 and TRBJ2-3, with no clear D. V shed 7 bases and J shed 2 bases, with 13 bases lying between them. This CDR3 has 14 amino acids. Germline CDR1 reads MDHEN; CDR2 reads SYDVKM. Here the CDR3 DNA reads TGTGCCAGCAAAGCCCCTGGTTTCACAGATACGCAGTATTTT. Protein sequence: CASKAPGFTDTQYF.

The chain carries TRBV29-1 and TRBJ2-7, with 9 bases aligning to TRBD2. Looked up from germline, CDR1 is SQVTM and CDR2 is ANQGSEA. With 1 base clipped from V and 5 bases from J, the junction kept 6 bases outside the gene matches. CDR3 length equals 14 residues. CDR3 DNA: TGCAGCGTTGAAGGGCTAGCGGGAAGGCACGAGCAGTACTTC. Translation gives CSVEGLAGRHEQYF.

The rearrangement joins TRBV9 to TRBJ1-1; 7 bases map to TRBD1. The length of the CDR3 is 16 residues. The germline V gene has CDR1 SGDLS and CDR2 YYNGEE. V lost 0 bases to trimming and J lost 1 base; unmatched junction nucleotides: 6. The CDR3 here is CASSVVGGTENTEAFF. CDR3 in DNA: TGTGCCAGCAGCGTAGTTGGAGGGACAGAGAACACTGAAGCTTTCTTT.

This chain links TRBV5-1 with TRBJ2-7; 7 nucleotides match TRBD1. CDR3 length: 14 residues. CDR1 and CDR2 (germline): SGHRS, YFSETQ. Losses at the gene ends were 3 bases for V and 3 bases for J; bases not matched to a gene: 6. The CDR3 DNA reads TGCGCCAGCAGCTCGGTGACAGGGTTCTACGAGCAGTACTTC. Its protein is CASSSVTGFYEQYF.

This clone was counted between two and nine times. This rearrangement joins TRBV29-1 to TRBJ2-5, with TRBD2 matching 13 bases. Germline lookup yields CDR1 SQVTM and CDR2 ANQGSEA. CDR3 length equals 14 residues. V shed 8 bases and J 5 bases; nucleotides not matched to a gene: 8. The CDR3 is CSSWTSGSLETQYF. CDR3 coding DNA: TGCAGCTCTTGGACTAGCGGGAGTTTGGAGACCCAGTACTTC.

V gene TRBV18 combines with J gene TRBJ2-7, with D possibly TRBD1 on 6 matching bases. The CDR3 extends over 17 amino acids. The germline V gene has CDR1 KGHSH and CDR2 LQKENI. V was shortened by 4 bases and J by 1 base, with 20 bases between the two germline ends. DNA for the CDR3: TGTGCCAGCTCACGTTTATCCGCCGGGACAAGGTCCTACGAGCAGTACTTC. It yields the protein CASSRLSAGTRSYEQYF.

The chain employs TRBV18 and TRBJ2-1; 7 nucleotides align to TRBD1. V lost 3 bases to trimming and J lost 2 bases; unmatched junction nucleotides: 4. CDR3 length equals 15 residues. Germline-derived CDR1 and CDR2 are KGHSH and LQKENI. The CDR3 loop reads CASSPRQGPYNEQFF. DNA for the CDR3: TGTGCCAGCTCACCGAGACAGGGACCCTACAATGAGCAGTTCTTC.

The chain carries TRBV7-2 and TRBJ1-1, with TRBD1 as a possible D gene (5 bases). This CDR3 region has 12 residues. Trimming stripped 1 base from V and 10 bases from J, with 10 bases between. Germline V gives CDR1 SGHTA, CDR2 FQGNSA. Here the CDR3 DNA reads TGTGCCAGCAGCTTAGACCTGGGGCGAGCTTTCTTT. Its translation: CASSLDLGRAFF.

The gene calls are TRBV23-1 and TRBJ2-2; 7 nucleotides line up with TRBD2. TRBV23-1 is treated as an ORF (open reading frame) with a function not yet certain. V dropped 0 bases and J dropped 5; count of bases not matched to a gene: 6. The CDR3 is made up of 16 amino acids. The CDR3 here is CASSQSEGGKTGELFF. The CDR3 bases are TGCGCCAGCAGTCAATCCGAGGGAGGGAAGACCGGGGAGCTGTTTTTT.

The chain combines TRBV6-5 with TRBJ2-2; D is perhaps TRBD2 (5 bases). With 6 bases removed from V and 1 base from J, the gap between germline ends came to 9 bases. The CDR3 length is 14 residues. Germline lookup yields CDR1 MNHEY and CDR2 SVGAGI. In DNA, the CDR3 is TGTGCCAGCAGCCAAGCGGAGAACACCGGGGAGCTGTTTTTT. Translation gives CASSQAENTGELFF.